Presented here are 8 T cell receptor beta chains from one specimen sequenced in a study of shared clonotypes between healthy human individuals. Libraries were prepared by immunoSEQ multiplex PCR; TCRdb keeps only in-frame clonotypes and omits some of them. The sample shows approximately 2.3 million clones, 93% of them seen only once. Sequenced sample: naive CD4+ T cells from PBMCs. Stated subset: CD45RA+ positively selected. All receptors derive from a man between 18 and 35 years old in good health. Some clones in this sample may be carry-over from other donors' samples.

Here the CDR3 DNA reads TGTGCCAGCAGCTTAGGACTAGCGAGACCGGGACGGGACGAGCAGTACTTC. It translates to CASSLGLARPGRDEQYF. The chain carries TRBV5-5 and TRBJ2-7, with 9 bases identical to TRBD2. From germline, CDR1 is SGHKS and CDR2 YYEKEE (reference sequence). V shed 2 bases and J 5 bases; nucleotides not matched to a gene: 14. The CDR3 spans 17 residues.

The J gene is TRBJ2-1, the V gene TRBV19; 13 bases line up with TRBD2. V was pared by 4 bases and J by 9 bases, with 15 bases of the junction left unmatched. The germline gives CDR1 LNHDA, CDR2 SQIVND (reference sequence). The CDR3 has 18 amino acids. CDR3 loop: CASSREPLAGGPLGEQFF. The CDR3 nucleotides read TGTGCCAGTAGTAGGGAACCACTAGCGGGAGGGCCTCTAGGTGAGCAGTTCTTC.

The chain is built from TRBV5-1 and TRBJ2-5, with D perhaps matching TRBD1 (5 bases). Germline V CDR1 and CDR2: SGHRS, YFSETQ. The CDR3 length is 14 residues. Trimming pared 3 bases from V and 4 bases from J, leaving 13 bases between. The CDR3 nucleotides are TGCGCCAGCAGCTCCCCTGACAGCGTAGAGACCCAGTACTTC. Its protein is CASSSPDSVETQYF.

This chain uses TRBV18 with TRBJ2-7, with unresolved D. CDR1 is KGHSH and CDR2 is LQKENI in the germline V gene. This CDR3 is built from 14 residues. V was clipped by 3 bases and J by 4 bases, with 13 bases between them. The CDR3 DNA reads as TGTGCCAGCTCACCTGTTCCGGGTTTATACGAGCAGTACTTC. As protein: CASSPVPGLYEQYF.

The CDR3 DNA is TGTGCCACCAGCAGAGGGGCCGGGTCTAGCAATCAGCCCCAGCATTTT. It specifies CATSRGAGSSNQPQHF. The rearrangement joins TRBV15 to TRBJ1-5, with D unclear. The CDR3 sequence is 16 residues long. Looked up from germline, CDR1 is LNHNV and CDR2 is YYDKDF (reference sequence). Trimming stripped 1 base from V and 0 bases from J, with 10 bases between.

About this clone itself: At the DNA level, this CDR3 is encoded by other sequences in the same sample as well. The chain employs TRBV28 and TRBJ1-2, with D maybe TRBD1 (5 bases). Per germline, CDR1 MDHEN and CDR2 SYDVKM. Deletions cut 6 bases from V and 4 bases from J, with 12 bases between. The CDR3 extends over 13 amino acids. CDR3 in amino acids: CASRPGLVYGYTF. The CDR3 DNA follows: TGTGCCAGCAGGCCAGGGTTAGTCTATGGCTACACCTTC.

The CDR3 DNA is TGTGCCAGCAGCTCGGGACTAGCGGGATTAGAGACCCAGTACTTC. Encoded protein: CASSSGLAGLETQYF. V usage is TRBV7-9 and J usage is TRBJ2-5, with 13 bases identical to TRBD2. The CDR3 runs to 15 residues. Germline loops: CDR1 SEHNR, CDR2 FQNEAQ (reference sequence). With 4 bases clipped from V and 4 bases from J, the junction kept 3 bases outside the gene matches.

The rearrangement links TRBV5-1 to TRBJ2-1; possibly TRBD2 for D (6 bases). CDR3 length: 13 residues. Trimming stripped 7 bases from V and 5 bases from J, with 13 bases between. The germline V gene has CDR1 SGHRS and CDR2 YFSETQ. The CDR3 region is CASARGKDNEQFF. DNA for the CDR3: TGCGCCAGCGCACGGGGGAAGGACAATGAGCAGTTCTTC.